This T cell receptor beta chain was sequenced in a study of identical twins. TCRdb reanalysed the 5' RACE reads using MiXCR and keeps one entry per CDR3 protein. The sample includes 350,000 to 500,000 distinct CDR3 sequences, approximately 18% of them seen just once. All donors were healthy Caucasians. CDR3 length: 14 amino acids. V lost 6 bases and J lost 4, with 15 bases in between. Germline V CDR1 and CDR2: MNHEY, SVGEGT. Whole-study findings and limits: One should note that invariant MAIT and iNKT cells could partly confound zero-insertion analyses.

Details on this clonotype: What it binds is not known.

The material sequenced was naive T cells sorted from blood. The V call is TRBV6-2 or TRBV6-3, the J call TRBJ1-2; D gene unclear. The TCR was taken from a man aged 50-59 years in good health. The CDR3 region has the DNA TGTGCCAGCAGGGCCCCAGGAGAGACCTATGGCTACACCTTC. It specifies CASRAPGETYGYTF.